This TCR beta chain was identified in a study of shared clonotypes between healthy human individuals. Study summary: The composition of the donors was a couple of women and a few men aged 18 to 49.

Germline V gene lookup returns CDR1 SEHNR and CDR2 FQNEAQ (reference sequence). CDR3 size: 17 residues. V lost 0 bases, J lost 1 base, and 2 bases stayed unmatched. Produced via immunoSEQ multiplex PCR; TCRdb's table is partial and in-frame only. The sample has approximately 500,000 clones, around 79% seen once. Regarding the study as a whole: It was the few donors that limited the genetic and exposure-history diversity represented.

A word on this clone: Its specificity is not known.

The specimen was PBMCs. The source is a middle-aged woman in good health. Some clones in this sample may be carry-over from other donors' samples. This rearrangement joins TRBV7-9 to TRBJ2-1, with 11 bases identical to TRBD2. The CDR3: CASSLARLAGSYNEQFF. CDR3 coding DNA: TGTGCCAGCAGCTTAGCGCGACTAGCGGGGTCCTACAATGAGCAGTTCTTC.